This TCR beta chain derives from a study of CD8+ T cells in alopecia areata. Study-level points and caveats: Scalp repertoires also include resident alphabeta T cells from normal skin. TCRs were shared less clearly across patients than in mice, possibly for HLA-related reasons. Lesional scalp displayed greater clonality than normal scalp, most notably in alopecia totalis/universalis.

Extracted RNA was reverse transcribed into cDNA, the sequencing template. Data came from immunoSEQ multiplex PCR; TCRdb stores just in-frame clones and leaves some out. This table holds around 190,000 clones, 45% to 70% found once. As to this clone: Its antigen is still unknown.

Germline assignment: CDR1 MNHEY and CDR2 SMNVEV (reference sequence). This CDR3 spans 14 amino acids. Trimming took off 6 bases at V and 3 bases at J, with 14 bases between the two ends. The chain joins TRBV27 to TRBJ1-1; D possibly corresponds to TRBD1 (6 bases). Sequenced sample: CD8+ T cells sorted from blood. The receptor was derived from a human donor in good health. The CDR3: CASRPRGLHTEAFF. Written as DNA, the CDR3 is TGTGCCAGCAGACCCCGGGGGCTACACACTGAAGCTTTCTTT.